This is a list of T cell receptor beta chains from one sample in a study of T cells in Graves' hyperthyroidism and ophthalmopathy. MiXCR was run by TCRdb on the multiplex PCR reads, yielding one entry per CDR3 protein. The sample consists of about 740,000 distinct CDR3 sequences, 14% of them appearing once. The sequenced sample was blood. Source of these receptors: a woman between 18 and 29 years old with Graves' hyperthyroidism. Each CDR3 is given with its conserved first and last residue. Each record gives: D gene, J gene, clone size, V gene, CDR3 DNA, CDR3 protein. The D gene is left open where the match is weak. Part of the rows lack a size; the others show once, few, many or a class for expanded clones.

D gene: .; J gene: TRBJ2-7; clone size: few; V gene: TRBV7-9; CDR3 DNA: TGTGCCAGCAGCCCATATTACTCCTACGAGCAGTACTTC; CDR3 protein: CASSPYYSYEQYF
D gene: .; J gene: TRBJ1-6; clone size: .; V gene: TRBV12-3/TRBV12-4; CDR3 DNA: TGTGCCAGCAGCCGACGCTTCAGCGCCGGGGGCCCTCCTAAGAATTCACCCCTCCACTTT; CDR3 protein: CASSRRFSAGGPPKNSPLHF
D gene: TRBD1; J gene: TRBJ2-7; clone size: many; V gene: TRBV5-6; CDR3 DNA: TGTGCCAGCAGCCACGGGACAGAAACCTACGAGCAGTACTTC; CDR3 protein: CASSHGTETYEQYF
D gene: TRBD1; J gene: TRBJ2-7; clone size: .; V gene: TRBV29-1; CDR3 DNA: TGCAGCGCCACTGGGACAGGGAGGGGTTACGAGCAGTACTTC; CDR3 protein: CSATGTGRGYEQYF
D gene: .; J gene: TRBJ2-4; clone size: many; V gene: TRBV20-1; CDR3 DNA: TGCAGTGCTAGGATGAAGGCCAAAAACATTCAGTACTTC; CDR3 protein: CSARMKAKNIQYF
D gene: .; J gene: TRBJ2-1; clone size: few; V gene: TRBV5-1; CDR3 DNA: TGCGCCAGCAGCTTGCAATCCCTCCAGGGGTACAATGAGCAGTTCTTC; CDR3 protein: CASSLQSLQGYNEQFF
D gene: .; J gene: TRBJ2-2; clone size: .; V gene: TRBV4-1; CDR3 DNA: TGCGCCAGCAGTTTCGAACAGGGAGCCGGGGAGCTGTTTTTT; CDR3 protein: CASSFEQGAGELFF
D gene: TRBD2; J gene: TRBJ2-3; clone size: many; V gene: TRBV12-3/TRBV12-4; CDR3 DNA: TGTGCCAGCAGTCGCAGCGGGGGCACAGATACGCAGTATTTT; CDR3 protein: CASSRSGGTDTQYF
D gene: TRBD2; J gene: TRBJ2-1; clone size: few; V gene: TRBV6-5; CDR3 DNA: TGTGCCAGCAGTTACGGCGGGGCTAGCGGCGATGAGCAGTTCTTC; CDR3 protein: CASSYGGASGDEQFF
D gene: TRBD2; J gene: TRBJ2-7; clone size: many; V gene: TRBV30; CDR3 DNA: TGTGCCTGGAGGCGGAGCGGGAGCTCCTACGAGCAGTACTTC; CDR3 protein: CAWRRSGSSYEQYF
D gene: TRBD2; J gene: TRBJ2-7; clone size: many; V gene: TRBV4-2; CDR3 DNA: TGTGCCAGCAGCGGGCGGTGGCGGGAGGCCGGAAGGTCCTCCTACGAGCAGTACTTC; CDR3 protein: CASSGRWREAGRSSYEQYF
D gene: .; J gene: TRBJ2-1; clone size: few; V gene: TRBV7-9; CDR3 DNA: TGTGCCAGCAGCACGACCAATGAGCAGTTCTTC; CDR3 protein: CASSTTNEQFF
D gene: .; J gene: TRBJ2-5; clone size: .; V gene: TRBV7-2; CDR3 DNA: TGTGCCAGCAGCGCGATGGATGGGAAAAGAGAGACCCAGTACTTC; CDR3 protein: CASSAMDGKRETQYF
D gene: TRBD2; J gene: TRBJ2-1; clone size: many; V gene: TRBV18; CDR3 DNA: TGTGCCAGCTCACCTCCCGGGACTACCAATGAGCAGTTCTTC; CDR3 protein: CASSPPGTTNEQFF
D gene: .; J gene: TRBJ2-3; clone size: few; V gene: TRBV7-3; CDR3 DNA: TGTGCCAGCAGCTCCCACCCACAGGGACGGGGGCCCCCGCAGTATTTT; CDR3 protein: CASSSHPQGRGPPQYF
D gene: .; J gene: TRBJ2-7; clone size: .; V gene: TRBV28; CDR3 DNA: TGTGCCAGCAGCGGGACGGCGGCCTTTTCCTACGAGCAGTACTTC; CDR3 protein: CASSGTAAFSYEQYF
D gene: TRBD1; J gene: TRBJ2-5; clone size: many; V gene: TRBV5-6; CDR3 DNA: TGTGCCAGCAGCTTGGCCGCGGGCAGGGGGCAAGAGACCCAGTACTTC; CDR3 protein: CASSLAAGRGQETQYF
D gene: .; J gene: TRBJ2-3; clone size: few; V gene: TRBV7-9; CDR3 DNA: TGTGCCACTGAAACAGGCACAGATACGCAGTATTTT; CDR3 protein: CATETGTDTQYF
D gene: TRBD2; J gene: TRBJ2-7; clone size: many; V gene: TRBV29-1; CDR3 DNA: TGCAGCGTTGCCGGACTAGCGGGAGACGGCGAGCAGTACTTC; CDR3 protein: CSVAGLAGDGEQYF
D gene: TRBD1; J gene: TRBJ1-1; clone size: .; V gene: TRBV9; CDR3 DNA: TGTGCCAGCAGCCCGCCCTCCGGGACAGCCTCTGAAGCTTTCTTT; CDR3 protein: CASSPPSGTASEAFF
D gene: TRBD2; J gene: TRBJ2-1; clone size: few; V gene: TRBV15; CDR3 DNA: TGTGCCACCAGCTCTCGGCGGGGGTCCCTCAACAATGAGCAGTTCTTC; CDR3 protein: CATSSRRGSLNNEQFF
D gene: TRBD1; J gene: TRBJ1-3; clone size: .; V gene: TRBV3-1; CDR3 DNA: TGTGCCAGCAGCCAAGTCGGGACAGGGGGAAACACCATATATTTT; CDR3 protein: CASSQVGTGGNTIYF
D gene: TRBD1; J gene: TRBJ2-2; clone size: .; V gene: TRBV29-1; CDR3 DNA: TGCAGCGTTGCAGGGGGCGGGCCCAATTCATGGACTGGGGAGCTGTTTTTT; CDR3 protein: CSVAGGGPNSWTGELFF
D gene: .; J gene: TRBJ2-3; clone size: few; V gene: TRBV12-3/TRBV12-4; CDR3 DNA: TGTGCCAGCAGTTTCGGCTCCGAACTGGCGCAGTATTTT; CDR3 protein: CASSFGSELAQYF
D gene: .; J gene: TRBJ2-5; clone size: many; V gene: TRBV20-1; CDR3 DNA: TGCAGTGCTAGAGATGATAGAGGAGAGACCCAGTACTTC; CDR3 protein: CSARDDRGETQYF
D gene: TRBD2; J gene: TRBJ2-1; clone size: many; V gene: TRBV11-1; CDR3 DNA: TGTGCCAGCAGCTTTAGCGGGAGCTCCTACAATGAGCAGTTCTTC; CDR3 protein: CASSFSGSSYNEQFF
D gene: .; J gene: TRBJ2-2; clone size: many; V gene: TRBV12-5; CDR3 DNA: TGTGCTAGTGGTTGGGACCCCAACACCGGGGAGCTGTTTTTT; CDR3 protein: CASGWDPNTGELFF
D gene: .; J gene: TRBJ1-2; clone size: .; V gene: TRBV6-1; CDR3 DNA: TGTGCCAGCAAAGGGGAAGTTGGCTACACCTTC; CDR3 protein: CASKGEVGYTF
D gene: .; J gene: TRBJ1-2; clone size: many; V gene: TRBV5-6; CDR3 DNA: TGTGCCAGCAGCTTACTTCACCGCCCGGGCTACACCTTC; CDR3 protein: CASSLLHRPGYTF
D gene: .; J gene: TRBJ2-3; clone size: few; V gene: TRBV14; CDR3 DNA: TGTGCCAGCAGTAAACTGAGGAGCACAGATACGCAGTATTTT; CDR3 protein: CASSKLRSTDTQYF
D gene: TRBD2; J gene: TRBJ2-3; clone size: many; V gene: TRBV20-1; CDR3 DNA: TGCAGTGCCCCCGGGACTAGCGGGTTAGGCACAGATACGCAGTATTTT; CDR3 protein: CSAPGTSGLGTDTQYF
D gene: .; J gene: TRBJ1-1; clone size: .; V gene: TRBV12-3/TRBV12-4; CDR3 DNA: TGTGCCAGCAGTTTCCCAGAAGCCGGAGAAGCTTTCTTT; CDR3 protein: CASSFPEAGEAFF